Listed here is a single T cell receptor beta chain. Antigen: not known. CDR3 length equals 13 residues. V was trimmed by 4 bases and J by 8 bases, leaving 13 bases between them. Germline V lookup: CDR1 SGHRS, CDR2 YFSETQ. A quantitative 5'-RACE method, one with molecular barcodes, was used to make TCR beta libraries. TCRdb re-analysed the 5' RACE reads in MiXCR, keeping a single row per CDR3 protein. This sample carries around 770,000 distinct CDR3 sequences, approximately 10% of them seen once, and the ten largest clones take 0.51%. The data were taken from a study of CD8 T cells in ankylosing spondylitis. Study-wide findings and caveats: Clones linked to disease were reported to show significant enrichment in matched ankylosing spondylitis synovial fluid. What appeared characteristic of ankylosing spondylitis blood was a TCR beta motif of eight highly homologous variants. Earlier authors reported some of these motif variants in reactive arthritis synovial fluid and blood. Disease-linked clones were CD8+ and relatively rare in peripheral blood.

What was sequenced was blood, either unsorted or a sorted T cell fraction (not recorded which). The receptor comes from a male donor with ankylosing spondylitis. The gene calls are TRBV5-1 and TRBJ2-1; D is uncertain. CDR3 bases: TGCGCCAGCAGCCCAACGGCCGGGCATGAGCAGTTCTTC. Translation: CASSPTAGHEQFF.